This TCR beta chain was retrieved from a study of T cells in Graves' hyperthyroidism and ophthalmopathy. Study-level information: Blood was drawn when the patient was first diagnosed and still untreated.

There were TCR beta CDR3 regions amplified from RNA transcripts. The TCR CDR3 first-round RT-PCR relied on the HTBI primer set. One entry per CDR3 protein, called by TCRdb with MiXCR from the multiplex PCR reads. The repertoire has hundreds of thousands of distinct CDR3 sequences, 15% to 20% of them found once; the top ten carry around 4%. Germline V CDR1 and CDR2: SGHRS, YFSETQ. V shed 3 bases, J shed 0 bases, and the junction held 4 bases outside the gene matches. The CDR3 runs to 16 residues. This receptor was obtained from a woman aged 25 to 39 with Graves' hyperthyroidism. Sequenced: blood. This chain joins TRBV5-1 and TRBJ2-3; the match to TRBD2 covers 10 bases. CDR3 nucleotide sequence: TGCGCCAGCAGCTGGGGGACTAGCGTAAGCACAGATACGCAGTATTTT. Protein sequence: CASSWGTSVSTDTQYF.